The present T cell receptor beta chain was sequenced within a study of CD8+ T cells in alopecia areata. The study's findings and limits: Normal skin's resident alphabeta T cells are also sequenced in scalp samples. Researchers reported that TCR sharing among patients proved less clear than in mice, possibly HLA-linked. Normal scalp had lower clonality than lesional scalp, with alopecia totalis/universalis lesions showing this most strongly.

Reverse transcription of extracted RNA yielded cDNA, which provided the sequencing template. TCRdb's table, derived via immunoSEQ multiplex PCR, lists solely in-frame clones and lacks some. The table includes about 34,000 clones, about 74% detected once. Those with alopecia areata gave lesional scalp punch biopsies and peripheral blood. Details on this clone: The antigen is undetermined. The sample has other DNA sequences that encode this CDR3 too.

The CDR3 loop spans 15 amino acids. V lost 5 bases and J lost 7, with 21 bases in between. The V gene's germline CDR1 is SQVTM and CDR2 ANQGSEA. The sequenced material came from NKG2D-low CD8+ T cells sorted from blood. This sequence originates from a human donor with alopecia areata. The chain recombines TRBV29-1 with TRBJ1-5, with D tentatively TRBD1 (5 bases). This CDR3 is CSVQGGKDPNQPQHF. DNA of the CDR3: TGCAGCGTTCAGGGTGGGAAGGACCCGAACCAGCCCCAGCATTTT. The whole variable domain, filled in from reference TRBV29-1 and TRBJ1-5, reads SAVISQKPSRDICQRGTSLTIQCQVDSQVTMMFWYRQQPGQSLTLIATANQGSEATYESGFVIDKFPISRPNLTFSTLTVSNMSPEDSSIYLCSVQGGKDPNQPQHFGDGTRLSIL.